This T cell receptor (beta chain) stems from a study of vaccination effects on CD4 cells after COVID-19. Regarding the study as a whole: There was marked clonal contraction among infection- and vaccine-induced clones late after vaccination. Cross-reaction with common cold coronaviruses was seen in only 1 of 255 vaccine-induced clones from healthy vaccinees.

The V end was cut by 1 base, the J end by 2 bases, with 13 bases between. This CDR3 is 16 amino acids long. In germline, CDR1 is SGHDN, CDR2 FVKESK. The method was immunoSEQ multiplex PCR; TCRdb's version includes in-frame clones alone and lacks a portion of them. The sample has just over 30,000 clones, roughly 62% seen once; the top ten hold around 27%. A remark on this clone: Its antigen is as yet unknown.

Using viral peptide pools, the ViraFEST assay grew out antigen-specific CD4+ T cells prior to sequencing. Cultured cells yielded isolated CD4+ T cells after approximately nine days. Vaccinated participants had no history of SARS-CoV-2 infection and tested negative for nucleocapsid antibodies. The sample was CD4+ T cells from PBMCs cultured with HCoV-229E spike peptides, taken before COVID-19 vaccination. This rearrangement joins TRBV14 to TRBJ2-3, with D hard to call. The sequence came from a human donor who received a COVID-19 vaccine. The CDR3 reads CASSQVRKLITDTQYF. The DNA of the CDR3 is TGTGCCAGCAGCCAAGTCCGGAAGCTGATCACAGATACGCAGTATTTT.